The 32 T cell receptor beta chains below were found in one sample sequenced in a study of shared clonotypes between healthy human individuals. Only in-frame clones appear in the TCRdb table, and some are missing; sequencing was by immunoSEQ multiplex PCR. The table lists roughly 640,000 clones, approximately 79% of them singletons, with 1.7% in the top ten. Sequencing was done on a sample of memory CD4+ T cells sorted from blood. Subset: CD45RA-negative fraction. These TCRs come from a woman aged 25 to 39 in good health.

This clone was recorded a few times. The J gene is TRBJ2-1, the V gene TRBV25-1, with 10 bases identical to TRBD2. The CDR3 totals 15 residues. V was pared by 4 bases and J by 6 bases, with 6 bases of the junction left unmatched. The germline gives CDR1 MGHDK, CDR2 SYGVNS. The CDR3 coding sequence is TGTGCCAGCAGTGTGACTAGCGGGCCTTCCAATGAGCAGTTCTTC. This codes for CASSVTSGPSNEQFF.

CDR3 residues: CASSQLTGQGEDTQYF. Written as DNA, the CDR3 is TGTGCCAGCAGCCAACTGACGGGACAGGGGGAGGATACGCAGTATTTT. The chain carries TRBV14 and TRBJ2-3, with 11 nucleotides matching TRBD1. Trimming at V came to 2 bases and at J to 6 bases, leaving 7 bases not matched to a gene. This CDR3 is built from 16 residues. The V gene's germline CDR1 is SGHDN and CDR2 FVKESK.

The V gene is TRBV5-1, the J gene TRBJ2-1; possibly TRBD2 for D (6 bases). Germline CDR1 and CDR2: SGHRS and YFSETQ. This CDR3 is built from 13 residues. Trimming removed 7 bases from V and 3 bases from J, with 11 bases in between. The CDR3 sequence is CASRNSGYNEQFF. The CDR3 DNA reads TGCGCCAGCCGTAATAGCGGCTACAATGAGCAGTTCTTC.

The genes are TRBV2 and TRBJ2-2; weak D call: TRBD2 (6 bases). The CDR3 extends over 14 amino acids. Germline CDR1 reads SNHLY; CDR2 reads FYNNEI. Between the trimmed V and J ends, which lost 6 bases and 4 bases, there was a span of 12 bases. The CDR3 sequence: CASRREPPTGELFF. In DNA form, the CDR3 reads TGTGCCAGCAGACGGGAGCCGCCCACCGGGGAGCTGTTTTTT.

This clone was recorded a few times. This chain's CDR3 is CSASKGEKLFF. CDR3 coding DNA: TGCAGTGCTAGTAAGGGGGAAAAACTGTTTTTT. V and J are TRBV20-1 and TRBJ1-4, with a weak D call TRBD1 (5 bases). Trimming took 3 bases from V and 8 from J, leaving 7 bases between them. Germline V gene sequence: CDR1 DFQATT, CDR2 SNEGSKA (reference sequence). CDR3 length: 11 amino acids.

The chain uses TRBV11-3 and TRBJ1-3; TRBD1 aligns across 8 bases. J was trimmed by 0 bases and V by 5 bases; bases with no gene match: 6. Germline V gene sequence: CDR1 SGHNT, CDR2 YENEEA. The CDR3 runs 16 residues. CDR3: CASSTTGAGSGNTIYF. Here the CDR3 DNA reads TGTGCCAGCAGCACGACAGGGGCCGGCTCTGGAAACACCATATATTTT.

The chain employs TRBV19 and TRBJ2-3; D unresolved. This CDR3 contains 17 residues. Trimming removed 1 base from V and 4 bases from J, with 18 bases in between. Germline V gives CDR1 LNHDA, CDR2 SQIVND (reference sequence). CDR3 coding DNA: TGTGCCAGTAGTATAGGGTTCTTGCGGACGGTGGCAGATACGCAGTATTTT. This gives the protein CASSIGFLRTVADTQYF. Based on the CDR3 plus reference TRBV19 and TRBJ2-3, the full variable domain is DGGITQSPKYLFRKEGQNVTLSCEQNLNHDAMYWYRQDPGQGLRLIYYSQIVNDFQKGDIAEGYSVSREKKESFPLTVTSAQKNPTAFYLCASSIGFLRTVADTQYFGPGTRLTVL.

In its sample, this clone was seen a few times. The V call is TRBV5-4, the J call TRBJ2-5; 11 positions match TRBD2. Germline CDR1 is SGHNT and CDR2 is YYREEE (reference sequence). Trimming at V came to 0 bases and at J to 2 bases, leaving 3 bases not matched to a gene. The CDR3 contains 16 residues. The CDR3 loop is CASSLARLAGQETQYF. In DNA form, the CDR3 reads TGTGCCAGCAGCTTGGCTAGACTAGCGGGGCAAGAGACCCAGTACTTC.

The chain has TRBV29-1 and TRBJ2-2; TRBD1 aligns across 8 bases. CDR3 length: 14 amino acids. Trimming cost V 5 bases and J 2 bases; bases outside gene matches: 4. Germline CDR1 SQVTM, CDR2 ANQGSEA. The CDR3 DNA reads TGCAGCGTTACCGGGACAGGCAACACCGGGGAGCTGTTTTTT. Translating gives CSVTGTGNTGELFF.

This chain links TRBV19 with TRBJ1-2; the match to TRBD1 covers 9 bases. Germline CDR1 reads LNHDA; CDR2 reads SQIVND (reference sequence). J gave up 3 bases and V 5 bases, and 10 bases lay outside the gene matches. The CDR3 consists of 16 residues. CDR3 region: CASSFGTGGAYYGYTF. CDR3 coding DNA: TGTGCCAGTAGTTTCGGAACAGGGGGCGCCTACTATGGCTACACCTTC.

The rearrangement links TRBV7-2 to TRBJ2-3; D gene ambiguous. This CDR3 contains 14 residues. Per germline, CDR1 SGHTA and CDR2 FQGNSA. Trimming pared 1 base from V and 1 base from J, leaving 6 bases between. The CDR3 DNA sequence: TGTGCCAGCAGCTTAGACGGCCGCACAGATACGCAGTATTTT. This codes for CASSLDGRTDTQYF. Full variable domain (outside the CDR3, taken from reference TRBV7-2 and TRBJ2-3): GAGVSQSPSNKVTEKGKDVELRCDPISGHTALYWYRQSLGQGLEFLIYFQGNSAPDKSGLPSDRFSAERTGGSVSTLTIQRTQQEDSAVYLCASSLDGRTDTQYFGPGTRLTVL.

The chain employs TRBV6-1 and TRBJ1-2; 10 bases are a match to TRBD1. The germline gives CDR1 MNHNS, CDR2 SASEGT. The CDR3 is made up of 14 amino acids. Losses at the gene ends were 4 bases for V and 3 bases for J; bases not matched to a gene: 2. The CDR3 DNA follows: TGTGCCAGCAGTGTAGGACAGGGGGACTATGGCTACACCTTC. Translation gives CASSVGQGDYGYTF.

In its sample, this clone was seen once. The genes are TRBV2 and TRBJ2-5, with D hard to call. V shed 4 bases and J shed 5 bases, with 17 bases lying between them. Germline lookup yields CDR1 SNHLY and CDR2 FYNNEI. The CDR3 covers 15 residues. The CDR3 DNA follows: TGTGCCAGCAGTGGACAATTAGGAACCCAGGAGACCCAGTACTTC. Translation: CASSGQLGTQETQYF.

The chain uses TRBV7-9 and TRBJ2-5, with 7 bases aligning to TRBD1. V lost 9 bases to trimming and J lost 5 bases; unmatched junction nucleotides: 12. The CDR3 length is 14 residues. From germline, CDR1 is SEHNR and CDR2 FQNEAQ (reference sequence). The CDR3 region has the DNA TGTGCCAGTGGACCGGGACAGAGGTGGGAGACCCAGTACTTC. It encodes CASGPGQRWETQYF.

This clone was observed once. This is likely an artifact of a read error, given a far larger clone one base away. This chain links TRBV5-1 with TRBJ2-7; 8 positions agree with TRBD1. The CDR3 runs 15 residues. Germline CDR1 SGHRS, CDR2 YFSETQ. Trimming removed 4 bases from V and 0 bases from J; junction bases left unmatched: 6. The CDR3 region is CASSPGQGSSYEQYF. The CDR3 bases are TGCGCCAGCAGCCCTGGACAGGGAAGCTCCTACGAGCAGTACTTC.

The CDR3 region is CASRTGTGEYYGYTF. For the CDR3, the DNA is TGTGCCAGCAGAACCGGGACAGGGGAGTACTATGGCTACACCTTC. The genes are TRBV6-1 and TRBJ1-2, with TRBD1 matching over 10 bases. The V gene's germline CDR1 is MNHNS and CDR2 SASEGT. This CDR3 spans 15 amino acids. Trimming at V came to 6 bases and at J to 3 bases, leaving 7 bases not matched to a gene.

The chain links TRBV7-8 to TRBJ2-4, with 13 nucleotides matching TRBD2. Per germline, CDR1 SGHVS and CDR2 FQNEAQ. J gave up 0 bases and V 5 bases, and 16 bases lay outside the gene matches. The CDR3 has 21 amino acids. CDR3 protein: CASSPAKTSGRKLIAKNIQYF. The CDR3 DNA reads TGTGCCAGCAGCCCCGCGAAGACTAGCGGGAGGAAACTGATAGCCAAAAACATTCAGTACTTC.

CDR3 bases: TGTGCCATCAGTTCTAGCGGGAGGGCCACGGGAGAGACCCAGTACTTC. Protein: CAISSSGRATGETQYF. This sequence joins TRBV10-3 and TRBJ2-5; 12 bases agree with TRBD2. This CDR3 comprises 16 residues. The J segment lost 4 bases and the V segment lost 5 bases, leaving 8 bases of the junction unmatched. Germline V gives CDR1 ENHRY, CDR2 SYGVKD.

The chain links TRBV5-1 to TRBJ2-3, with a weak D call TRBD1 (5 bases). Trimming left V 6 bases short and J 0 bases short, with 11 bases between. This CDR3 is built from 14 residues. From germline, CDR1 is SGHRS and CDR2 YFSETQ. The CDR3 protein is CASKGQASTDTQYF. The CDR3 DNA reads TGCGCCAGCAAAGGACAAGCGAGCACAGATACGCAGTATTTT.

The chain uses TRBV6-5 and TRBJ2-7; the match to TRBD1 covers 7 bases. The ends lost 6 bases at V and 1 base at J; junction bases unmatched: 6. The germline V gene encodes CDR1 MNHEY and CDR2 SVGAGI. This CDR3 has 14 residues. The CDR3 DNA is TGTGCCAGCAGCCGACAGGGCAAGTCCTACGAGCAGTACTTC. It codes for CASSRQGKSYEQYF.

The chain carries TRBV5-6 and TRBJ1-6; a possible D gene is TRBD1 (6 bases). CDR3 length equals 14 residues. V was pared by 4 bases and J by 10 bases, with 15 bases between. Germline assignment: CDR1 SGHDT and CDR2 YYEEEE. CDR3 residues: CASSRGTGPSPLHF. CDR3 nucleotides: TGTGCCAGCAGCCGCGGTACAGGGCCCTCACCCCTCCACTTT. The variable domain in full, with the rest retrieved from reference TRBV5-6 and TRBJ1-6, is DAGVTQSPTHLIKTRGQQVTLRCSPKSGHDTVSWYQQALGQGPQFIFQYYEEEERQRGNFPDRFSGHQFPNYSSELNVNALLLGDSALYLCASSRGTGPSPLHFGNGTRLTVT.

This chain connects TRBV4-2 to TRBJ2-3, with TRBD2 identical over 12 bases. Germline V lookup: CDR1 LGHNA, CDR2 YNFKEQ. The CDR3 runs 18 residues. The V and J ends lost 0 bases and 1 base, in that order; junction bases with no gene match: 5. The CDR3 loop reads CASSQEGLAGGGTDTQYF. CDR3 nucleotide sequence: TGTGCCAGCAGCCAAGAGGGGCTAGCGGGAGGGGGCACAGATACGCAGTATTTT.

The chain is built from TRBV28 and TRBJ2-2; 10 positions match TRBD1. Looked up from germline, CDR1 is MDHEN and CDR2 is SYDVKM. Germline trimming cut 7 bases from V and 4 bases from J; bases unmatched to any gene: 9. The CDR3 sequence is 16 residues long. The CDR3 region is CASKTGGKGSTGELFF. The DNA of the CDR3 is TGTGCCAGCAAGACAGGGGGCAAGGGTAGCACCGGGGAGCTGTTTTTT.

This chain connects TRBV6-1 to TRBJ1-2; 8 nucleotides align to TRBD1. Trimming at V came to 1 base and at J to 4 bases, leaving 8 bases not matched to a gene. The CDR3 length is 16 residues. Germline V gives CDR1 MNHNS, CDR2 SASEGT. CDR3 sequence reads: CASSEVGTGVFYGYTF. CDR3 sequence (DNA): TGTGCCAGCAGTGAAGTGGGGACAGGAGTATTCTATGGCTACACCTTC.

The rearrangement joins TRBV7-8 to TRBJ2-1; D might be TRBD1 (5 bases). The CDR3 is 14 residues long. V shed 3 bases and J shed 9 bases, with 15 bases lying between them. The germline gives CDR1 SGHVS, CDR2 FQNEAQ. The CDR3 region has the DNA TGTGCCAGCAGCTTGGAACCAGGGTACGCTGAGCAGTTCTTC. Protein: CASSLEPGYAEQFF.

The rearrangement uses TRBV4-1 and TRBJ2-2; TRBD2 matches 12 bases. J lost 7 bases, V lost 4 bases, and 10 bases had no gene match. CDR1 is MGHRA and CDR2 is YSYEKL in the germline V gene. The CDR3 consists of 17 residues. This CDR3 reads CASSPASGRAEGGELFF. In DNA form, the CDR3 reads TGCGCCAGCAGCCCCGCTAGCGGGAGGGCCGAAGGCGGGGAGCTGTTTTTT.

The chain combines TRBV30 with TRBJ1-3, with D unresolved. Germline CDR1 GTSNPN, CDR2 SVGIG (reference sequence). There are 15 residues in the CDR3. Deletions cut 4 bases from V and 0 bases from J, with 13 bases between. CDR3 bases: TGTGCCTGGAAGAGCGGGCAGTACTCTGGAAACACCATATATTTT. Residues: CAWKSGQYSGNTIYF.

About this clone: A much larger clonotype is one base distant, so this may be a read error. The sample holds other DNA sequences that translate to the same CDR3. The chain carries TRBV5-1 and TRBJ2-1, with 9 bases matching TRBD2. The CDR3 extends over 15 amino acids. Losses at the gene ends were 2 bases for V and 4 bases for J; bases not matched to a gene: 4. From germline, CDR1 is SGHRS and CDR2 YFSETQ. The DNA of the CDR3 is TGCGCCAGCAGCTTTTCTAGCGGGGCGTACAATGAGCAGTTCTTC. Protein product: CASSFSSGAYNEQFF.

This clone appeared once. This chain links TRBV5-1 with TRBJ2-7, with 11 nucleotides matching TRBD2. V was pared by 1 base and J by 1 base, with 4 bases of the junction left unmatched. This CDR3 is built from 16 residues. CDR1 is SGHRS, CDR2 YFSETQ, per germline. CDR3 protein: CASSLWTSGQSYEQYF. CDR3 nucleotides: TGCGCCAGCAGCTTGTGGACTAGCGGGCAATCCTACGAGCAGTACTTC. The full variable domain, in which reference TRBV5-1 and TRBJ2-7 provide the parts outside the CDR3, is KAGVTQTPRYLIKTRGQQVTLSCSPISGHRSVSWYQQTPGQGLQFLFEYFSETQRNKGNFPGRFSGRQFSNSRSEMNVSTLELGDSALYLCASSLWTSGQSYEQYFGPGTRLTVT.

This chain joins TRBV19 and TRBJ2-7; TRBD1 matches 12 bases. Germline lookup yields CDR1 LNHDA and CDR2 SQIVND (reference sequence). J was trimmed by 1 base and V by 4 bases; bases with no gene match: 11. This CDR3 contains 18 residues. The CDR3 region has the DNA TGTGCCAGTAGTAATACCGGGACAGGGGGCCCCGCTTCCTACGAGCAGTACTTC. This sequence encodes CASSNTGTGGPASYEQYF.

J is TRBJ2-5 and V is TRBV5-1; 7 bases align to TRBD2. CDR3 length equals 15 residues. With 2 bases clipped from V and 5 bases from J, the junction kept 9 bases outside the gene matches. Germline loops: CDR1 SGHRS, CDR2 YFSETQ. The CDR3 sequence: CASSFPDRDYETQYF. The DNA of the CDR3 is TGCGCCAGCAGCTTCCCTGACCGGGACTATGAGACCCAGTACTTC.

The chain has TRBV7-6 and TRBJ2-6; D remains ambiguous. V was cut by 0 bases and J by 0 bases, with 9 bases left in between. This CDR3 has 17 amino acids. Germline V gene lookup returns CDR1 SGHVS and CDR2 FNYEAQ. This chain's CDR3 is CASSLAVPNSGANVLTF. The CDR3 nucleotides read TGTGCCAGCAGCTTAGCGGTACCTAACTCTGGGGCCAACGTCCTGACTTTC.